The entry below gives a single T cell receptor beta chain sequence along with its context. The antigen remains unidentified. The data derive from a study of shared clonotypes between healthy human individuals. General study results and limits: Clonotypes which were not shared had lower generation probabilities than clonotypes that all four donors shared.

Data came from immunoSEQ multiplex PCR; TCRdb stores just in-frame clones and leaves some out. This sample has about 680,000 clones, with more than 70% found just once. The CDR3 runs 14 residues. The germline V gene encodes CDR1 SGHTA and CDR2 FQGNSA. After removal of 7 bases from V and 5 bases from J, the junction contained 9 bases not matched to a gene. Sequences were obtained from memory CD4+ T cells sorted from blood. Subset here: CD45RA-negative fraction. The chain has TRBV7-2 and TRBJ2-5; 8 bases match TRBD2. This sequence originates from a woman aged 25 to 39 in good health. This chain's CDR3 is CASKAGEARETQYF. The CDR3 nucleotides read TGTGCCAGCAAAGCGGGAGAAGCGAGGGAGACCCAGTACTTC. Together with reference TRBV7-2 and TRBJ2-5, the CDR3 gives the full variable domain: GAGVSQSPSNKVTEKGKDVELRCDPISGHTALYWYRQSLGQGLEFLIYFQGNSAPDKSGLPSDRFSAERTGGSVSTLTIQRTQQEDSAVYLCASKAGEARETQYFGPGTRLLVL.